These 9 T cell receptor beta chains came from one sample sequenced in a study of OX40 agonist ivuxolimab in advanced cancers. The table came from immunoSEQ multiplex PCR; TCRdb's copy has only in-frame clones and leaves some out. The sample yields 70,000 to 85,000 clones, approximately 90% seen once. This material consisted of CD4+ or CD8+ T cells sorted from blood, taken in a trial of the OX40 agonist ivuxolimab. The receptors were gathered from an adult with an advanced solid tumor such as melanoma, head and neck, liver or kidney cancer.

The CDR3: CASSREGQEDTQYF. The CDR3 bases are TGCGCCAGCAGCCGGGAGGGGCAGGAAGATACGCAGTATTTT. This chain links TRBV4-3 with TRBJ2-3; 7 positions agree with TRBD2. The V gene end was trimmed by 4 bases and the J gene end by 5 bases; junction bases not matched to a gene: 6. The V gene's germline CDR1 is LGHNA and CDR2 YSLEER. The CDR3 extends over 14 amino acids.

This chain connects TRBV7-9 to TRBJ2-5; 7 positions match TRBD1. The CDR3 runs to 14 residues. The V and J ends lost 3 bases and 5 bases, in that order; junction bases with no gene match: 6. Germline CDR1 is SEHNR and CDR2 is FQNEAQ (reference sequence). CDR3 coding DNA: TGTGCCAGCAGCTTCTCCAGGGGGTCGGAGACCCAGTACTTC. Its protein product is CASSFSRGSETQYF.

The chain employs TRBV27 and TRBJ2-2; 9 nucleotides line up with TRBD2. V lost 6 bases and J lost 1; bases outside the gene matches: 3. There are 15 residues in the CDR3. Germline values: CDR1 MNHEY, CDR2 SMNVEV (reference sequence). CDR3 sequence (DNA): TGTGCCAGCAGGGGTAGCGGGGGGAACACCGGGGAGCTGTTTTTT. Translated: CASRGSGGNTGELFF.

The gene calls are TRBV27 and TRBJ2-1; 7 bases fit TRBD2. Germline assignment: CDR1 MNHEY and CDR2 SMNVEV (reference sequence). The CDR3 runs to 17 residues. Unmatched junction bases numbered 13, after V lost 6 bases and J lost 2 bases. CDR3 bases: TGTGCCAGCAGCCCTAATGGGAAGCGGGGCCCCTACAATGAGCAGTTCTTC. The encoded protein is CASSPNGKRGPYNEQFF.

The J gene is TRBJ2-3, the V gene TRBV9, with TRBD2 matching 7 bases. The V gene's germline CDR1 is SGDLS and CDR2 YYNGEE. The CDR3 is made up of 16 amino acids. J gave up 0 bases and V 2 bases, and 6 bases lay outside the gene matches. The CDR3 bases are TGTGCCAGCAGCGTTCTCTGGGGGGGTAGCACAGATACGCAGTATTTT. This translates into CASSVLWGGSTDTQYF.

The rearrangement joins TRBV6-9 to TRBJ1-1, with D hard to call. Trimming removed 7 bases from V and 1 base from J, with 16 bases in between. Germline-derived CDR1 and CDR2 are MNHGY and SVAAGI. The CDR3 runs 15 residues. CDR3: CASTPPGQPNTEAFF. For the CDR3, the DNA is TGTGCCAGCACCCCCCCCGGTCAGCCGAACACTGAAGCTTTCTTT.

The chain combines TRBV19 with TRBJ1-2; 7 positions match TRBD1. The CDR3 runs 13 residues. The V gene's germline CDR1 is LNHDA and CDR2 SQIVND (reference sequence). With 4 bases clipped from V and 2 bases from J, the junction kept 1 base outside the gene matches. CDR3 sequence (DNA): TGTGCCAGTAGTAAGGGACAGAACTATGGCTACACCTTC. Translated, it gives CASSKGQNYGYTF.

The CDR3 nucleotides read TGCGCCAGCAGCCCCCTAGCAGATACGCAGTATTTT. Encoded protein: CASSPLADTQYF. This rearrangement joins TRBV5-1 to TRBJ2-3; no definite D call. V lost 4 bases to trimming and J lost 4 bases, with 7 bases between them. The germline V gene encodes CDR1 SGHRS and CDR2 YFSETQ. The CDR3 has 12 amino acids.

The chain couples TRBV7-2 to TRBJ2-1; D perhaps matches TRBD2 (6 bases). The CDR3 length is 16 residues. V lost 7 bases and J lost 7, with 23 bases in between. CDR1 and CDR2 (germline): SGHTA, FQGNSA. CDR3 residues: CASTSRGRHRGNEQFF. The CDR3, as DNA: TGTGCCAGCACTTCCCGGGGGAGGCACCGGGGTAATGAGCAGTTCTTC.